Shown below are 25 T cell receptor beta chains from a single sample sequenced in a study of blood T cells in healthy people across ages (dated by TCRdb to about 2015). Library preparation used 5' RACE. Data came from an Illumina HiSeq 2500. The second PCR ran for about 7 to 11 cycles and used a J-beta primer mix along with a sample-barcoded 5' primer. TCRdb trimmed the raw reads at Q25, called clones with MiXCR and kept productive beta chains. For every CDR3 protein sequence, its rows merge into one entry that carries the most common genes and DNA. The sample table lists about 900,000 distinct CDR3 sequences, under 50% of them with a count of one. Jointly, the top ten make up around an eighth of the sample. Input material: blood. The receptors shown here come from a man aged 25 to 40 in good health.

V and J are TRBV29-1 and TRBJ2-4; 9 bases match TRBD2. The J call could be wrong; TRBJ2-7 is a better fit for the DNA end. The CDR3 loop spans 15 amino acids. Looked up from germline, CDR1 is SQVTM and CDR2 is ANQGSEA. CDR3 coding DNA: TGCAGCGTTGAAGAGTCGCGCGGGAGGGCCTTCGAGCAGTACTTC. Amino acids: CSVEESRGRAFEQYF.

The CDR3 coding sequence is TGTGCCAGCAGCCGACTGGGACAGGTTTATGAGACCCAGTACTTC. It encodes CASSRLGQVYETQYF. The rearrangement links TRBV3-1 to TRBJ2-5; TRBD1 matches 8 bases. Germline trimming cut 4 bases from V and 5 bases from J; bases unmatched to any gene: 9. The CDR3 sequence is 15 residues long. Germline loops: CDR1 LGHDT, CDR2 YNNKEL (reference sequence).

The chain employs TRBV24-1 and TRBJ2-2, with TRBD1 matching 7 bases. CDR1 and CDR2 (germline): KGHDR, SFDVKD. The V gene end was trimmed by 1 base and the J gene end by 1 base; junction bases not matched to a gene: 2. CDR3 size: 16 residues. CDR3 sequence (DNA): TGTGCCACCAGTGATTTCAGGACAGGGAACACCGGGGAGCTGTTTTTT. Protein sequence: CATSDFRTGNTGELFF.

The count of this clonotype is one. The genes are TRBV7-2 and TRBJ1-5; D gene uncertain. V was trimmed by 3 bases and J by 7 bases, leaving 10 bases between them. Germline values: CDR1 SGHTA, CDR2 FQGNSA. This CDR3 comprises 13 residues. CDR3 protein: CASSFGGWQPQHF. The DNA of the CDR3 is TGTGCCAGCAGCTTTGGAGGTTGGCAGCCCCAGCATTTT.

This clonotype was counted only a few times. This chain links TRBV9 with TRBJ2-7; no clear D gene. V was clipped by 4 bases and J by 5 bases, with 16 bases between them. The germline gives CDR1 SGDLS, CDR2 YYNGEE. The CDR3 is 14 residues long. The CDR3 DNA follows: TGTGCCAGCAGCCCGCAATTTTTGGTCGACGAGCAGTACTTC. This gives the protein CASSPQFLVDEQYF. Full variable domain (rest looked up from reference TRBV9 and TRBJ2-7): DSGVTQTPKHLITATGQRVTLRCSPRSGDLSVYWYQQSLDQGLQFLIQYYNGEERAKGNILERFSAQQFPDLHSELNLSSLELGDSALYFCASSPQFLVDEQYFGPGTRLTVT.

Concerning this clonotype: A much more abundant neighbour one base away suggests this may be a read error. This chain connects TRBV25-1 to TRBJ2-1, with D hard to call. The germline gives CDR1 MGHDK, CDR2 SYGVNS. CDR3 length: 16 amino acids. Trimming took 1 base from V and 7 from J, leaving 17 bases between them. The CDR3 nucleotides are TGTGCCAGCAGTGAATCCGGACGAGCAGGTCGGAATGAGCAGTTCTTC. Translated: CASSESGRAGRNEQFF.

V usage is TRBV12-3 or TRBV12-4 and J usage is TRBJ1-4; unclear D gene. Trimming removed 7 bases from V and 0 bases from J, with 12 bases in between. This CDR3 contains 15 residues. CDR3 residues: CASTSPGTTNEKLFF. The DNA for the CDR3 is TGTGCCAGCACATCTCCTGGAACAACTAATGAAAAACTGTTTTTT.

The genes are TRBV20-1 and TRBJ2-4; a possible D gene is TRBD1 (5 bases). V was trimmed by 5 bases and J by 1 base, leaving 15 bases between them. The CDR3 has 15 amino acids. Germline V gene lookup returns CDR1 DFQATT and CDR2 SNEGSKA (reference sequence). The CDR3 bases are TGCAGTGCTTTCCAGGGTGCCTCGGCCAAAAACATTCAGTACTTC. Translating it yields CSAFQGASAKNIQYF.

This clonotype was counted only a few times. This chain uses TRBV20-1 with TRBJ2-1, with 11 bases identical to TRBD2. With V trimmed by 3 bases and J by 6 bases, 13 bases remained unmatched. CDR1 and CDR2 from the germline V gene are DFQATT and SNEGSKA (reference sequence). The CDR3 totals 17 residues. The CDR3 spells CSASGQHVAGGINEQFF. The DNA of the CDR3 is TGCAGTGCTAGTGGACAGCATGTAGCGGGGGGGATCAATGAGCAGTTCTTC.

The V call is TRBV10-3, the J call TRBJ1-5, with TRBD1 identical over 7 bases. This CDR3 comprises 16 residues. V was pared by 3 bases and J by 4 bases, with 9 bases of the junction left unmatched. CDR1 is ENHRY and CDR2 is SYGVKD in the germline V gene. The DNA of the CDR3 is TGTGCCATCAGTGATCTCCAGGGGGGGGGGAATCAGCCCCAGCATTTT. Protein sequence: CAISDLQGGGNQPQHF.

The V and J genes are TRBV4-2 and TRBJ1-6, with D perhaps matching TRBD1 (6 bases). Trimming removed 4 bases from V and 7 bases from J, with 14 bases in between. CDR3 length: 15 residues. The germline V gene encodes CDR1 LGHNA and CDR2 YNFKEQ. CDR3 residues: CASSPRQGQNSPLHF. In DNA form, the CDR3 reads TGTGCCAGCAGCCCTCGGCAGGGGCAAAATTCACCCCTCCACTTT.

The chain has TRBV20-1 and TRBJ2-1; 9 bases are shared with TRBD2. The DNA matches TRBJ2-7 better at its end, which makes the J call doubtful. The CDR3 contains 15 residues. From germline, CDR1 is DFQATT and CDR2 SNEGSKA (reference sequence). CDR3 in DNA: TGCAGTGCTAGAGATCCTAGCGGGGTATACAATGAGCAGTACTTC. The encoded protein is CSARDPSGVYNEQYF.

The V call is TRBV29-1, the J call TRBJ2-1; D possibly corresponds to TRBD1 (6 bases). V dropped 5 bases and J dropped 3 bases, with 11 bases sitting between them. The CDR3 extends over 13 amino acids. From germline, CDR1 is SQVTM and CDR2 ANQGSEA. As DNA, the CDR3 is TGCAGCGTTACAGGGCTCCTCTACAATGAGCAGTTCTTC. This codes for CSVTGLLYNEQFF.

CDR3 DNA sequence: TGTGCCAGCAGTTACTCGCCAGGTCAAAATTCACCCCTCCACTTT. Residues: CASSYSPGQNSPLHF. The genes are TRBV6-5 and TRBJ1-6; unclear D gene. V was cut by 0 bases and J by 7 bases, with 10 bases left in between. The CDR3 runs to 15 residues. Per the germline V gene, CDR1 is MNHEY and CDR2 is SVGAGI.

This clonotype was seen at least ten times. The gene calls are TRBV12-3 or TRBV12-4 and TRBJ2-2, with D possibly being TRBD1 (5 bases). Trimming took 5 bases from V and 5 from J, leaving 24 bases between them. The CDR3 is 18 amino acids. The CDR3 spells CASSPVGAGQRGTGELFF. The CDR3 DNA sequence: TGTGCCAGCAGTCCGGTTGGGGCAGGGCAAAGAGGTACCGGGGAGCTGTTTTTT.

V and J are TRBV7-2 and TRBJ2-1, with no clear D. This CDR3 comprises 12 residues. CDR1 is SGHTA, CDR2 FQGNSA, per germline. Trimming took off 5 bases at V and 6 bases at J, with 8 bases between the two ends. The CDR3 DNA is TGTGCCAGCAGCCCCGGACCCAATGAGCAGTTCTTC. Encoded protein: CASSPGPNEQFF.

As DNA, the CDR3 is TGCAGTGCTAGGCCGGGACTAGCGGGGGGGTCCGGCAAAAACATTCAGTACTTC. Its translation is CSARPGLAGGSGKNIQYF. The chain has TRBV20-1 and TRBJ2-4; TRBD2 agrees at 16 bases. The CDR3 has 18 residues. Germline values: CDR1 DFQATT, CDR2 SNEGSKA (reference sequence). V was clipped by 3 bases and J by 3 bases; unmatched bases: 8.

This clonotype was observed a handful of times. The V and J genes are TRBV20-1 and TRBJ2-7, with D possibly TRBD2 on 5 matching bases. The CDR3 totals 15 residues. CDR1 and CDR2 (germline): DFQATT, SNEGSKA (reference sequence). V lost 3 bases to trimming and J lost 3 bases, with 18 bases between them. The chain's CDR3 is CSARDLRTPIYEQYF. CDR3 nucleotides: TGCAGTGCTAGGGATCTTCGGACTCCGATCTACGAGCAGTACTTC.

This clonotype has only one observation. The chain employs TRBV20-1 and TRBJ2-1; the D gene is possibly TRBD2 (5 bases). Trimming removed 1 base at V and 7 bases at J, with 11 bases between. CDR1 is DFQATT and CDR2 is SNEGSKA in the germline V gene (reference sequence). The length of the CDR3 is 13 residues. The CDR3 nucleotides are TGCAGTGCTAGAGCGAGGGCAGCGAATGAGCAGTTCTTC. It is translated as CSARARAANEQFF.

The chain links TRBV11-2 to TRBJ1-5; D is unclear. The CDR3 is 13 residues long. Trimming shortened V by 5 bases and J by 4 bases, and 9 bases separated the two germline ends. The germline V gene encodes CDR1 SGHAT and CDR2 FQNNGV. The CDR3 bases are TGTGCCAGCAGCACCGAACGGAATCAGCCCCAGCATTTT. Translated, it gives CASSTERNQPQHF. The full variable domain, with the rest looked up from reference TRBV11-2 and TRBJ1-5, is EAGVAQSPRYKIIEKRQSVAFWCNPISGHATLYWYQQILGQGPKLLIQFQNNGVVDDSQLPKDRFSAERLKGVDSTLKIQPAKLEDSAVYLCASSTERNQPQHFGDGTRLSIL.

V and J are TRBV7-6 and TRBJ2-6; the match to TRBD1 covers 12 bases. The CDR3 consists of 21 residues. V was pared by 1 base and J by 0 bases, with 10 bases of the junction left unmatched. Germline-derived CDR1 and CDR2 are SGHVS and FNYEAQ. CDR3 in DNA: TGTGCCAGCAGCTTAGTGGGGACAGGGGGCATTCTAATCTCTGGGGCCAACGTCCTGACTTTC. The encoded protein is CASSLVGTGGILISGANVLTF.

The rearrangement links TRBV2 to TRBJ2-7; D tentatively reads TRBD1 or TRBD2 (5 bases each). In germline, CDR1 is SNHLY, CDR2 FYNNEI. V lost 7 bases, J lost 2 bases, and 21 bases lay in between. This CDR3 comprises 16 residues. CDR3 amino acids: CASNPDPGTEPYEQYF. The CDR3 DNA sequence: TGTGCCAGCAACCCTGACCCCGGGACCGAACCCTACGAGCAGTACTTC.

This clonotype was observed at least ten times. This chain links TRBV29-1 with TRBJ2-3; D is unresolved. The CDR3 has 12 residues. With 6 bases removed from V and 8 bases from J, the gap between germline ends came to 15 bases. Germline V gene data show CDR1 as SQVTM and CDR2 as ANQGSEA. The CDR3 loop is CSVPLATGTQYF. The CDR3 coding sequence is TGCAGCGTGCCGCTCGCTACGGGTACGCAGTATTTT.

The chain is built from TRBV3-1 and TRBJ2-3; TRBD2 aligns across 8 bases. The CDR3 sequence is 15 residues long. CDR1 is LGHDT, CDR2 YNNKEL, per germline (reference sequence). V shed 3 bases, J shed 4 bases, and the junction held 6 bases outside the gene matches. The CDR3 is CASSHRGLVADTQYF. The CDR3 DNA reads TGTGCCAGCAGCCATCGGGGACTAGTGGCAGATACGCAGTATTTT.

V is TRBV20-1 and J is TRBJ2-1; 13 bases are a match to TRBD2. Looked up from germline, CDR1 is DFQATT and CDR2 is SNEGSKA (reference sequence). This CDR3 contains 14 residues. V was clipped by 5 bases and J by 10 bases; unmatched bases: 8. CDR3 sequence (DNA): TGCAGTGCTGGACTAGCGGGGGTTTTTCGAGAGCAGTTCTTC. It is translated as CSAGLAGVFREQFF.